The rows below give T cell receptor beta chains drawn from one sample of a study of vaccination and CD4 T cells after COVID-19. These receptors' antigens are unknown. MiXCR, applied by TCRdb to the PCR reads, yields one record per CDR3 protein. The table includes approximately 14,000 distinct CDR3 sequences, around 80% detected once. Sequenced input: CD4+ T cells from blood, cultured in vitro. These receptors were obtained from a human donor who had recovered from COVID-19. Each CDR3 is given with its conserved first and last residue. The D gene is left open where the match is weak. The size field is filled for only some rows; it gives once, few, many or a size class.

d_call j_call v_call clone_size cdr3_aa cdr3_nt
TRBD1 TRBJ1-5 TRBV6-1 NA CASRPTGVGNQPQHF TGTGCCAGCAGGCCGACAGGGGTGGGCAATCAGCCCCAGCATTTT
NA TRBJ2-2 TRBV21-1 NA CASSNGQGQGGELFF TGTGCCAGCAGCAACGGACAGGGACAAGGCGGGGAGCTGTTTTTT
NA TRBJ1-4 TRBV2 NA CASIWTATNEKLFF TGTGCCAGCATCTGGACGGCAACTAATGAAAAACTGTTTTTT
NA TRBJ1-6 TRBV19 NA CASNRKGQSSPLHF TGTGCCAGTAATCGGAAGGGGCAAAGTTCACCCCTCCACTTT
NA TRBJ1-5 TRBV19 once CASSIGEAGNQPQHF TGTGCCAGTAGTATTGGGGAGGCGGGCAATCAGCCCCAGCATTTT
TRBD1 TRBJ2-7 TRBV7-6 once CASSPPGTGGKEQYF TGTGCCAGCAGCCCGCCCGGGACAGGGGGTAAGGAGCAGTACTTC
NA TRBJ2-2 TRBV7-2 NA CASSLGSHTGELFF TGTGCCAGCAGCTTAGGTTCCCACACCGGGGAGCTGTTTTTT
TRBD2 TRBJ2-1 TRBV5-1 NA CASSLAGGTGSGYEQFF TGCGCCAGCAGCTTGGCGGGGGGAACTGGGTCCGGCTATGAGCAGTTCTTC
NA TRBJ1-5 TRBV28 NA CASRRLPGGNQPQHF TGTGCCAGCCGCCGGCTCCCTGGTGGCAATCAGCCCCAGCATTTT
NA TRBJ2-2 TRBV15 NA CATSRGPSVGELFF TGTGCCACCAGCAGAGGACCTAGTGTCGGGGAGCTGTTTTTT
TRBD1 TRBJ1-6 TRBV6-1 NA CASSLDRAGNSPLHF TGTGCCAGCAGTCTAGACAGGGCCGGTAATTCACCCCTCCACTTT
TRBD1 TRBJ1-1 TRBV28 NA CASSLALGTGKTEAFF TGTGCCAGCAGTTTAGCCCTCGGGACAGGGAAAACTGAAGCTTTCTTT
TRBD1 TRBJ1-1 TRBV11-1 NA CASSLHRGNTEAFF TGTGCCAGCAGCTTGCACAGGGGGAACACTGAAGCTTTCTTT
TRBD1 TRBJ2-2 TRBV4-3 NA CASRHSDRADGELFF TGCGCCAGCAGACACTCGGACAGGGCGGACGGGGAGCTGTTTTTT
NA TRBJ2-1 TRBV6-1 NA CATRGSTGANEQFF TGTGCCACACGGGGGTCCACAGGGGCCAATGAGCAGTTCTTC